The TCR beta chain under discussion was sequenced for a study of blood T cells in healthy people across ages. General study results and limits: Donors of long life had a larger count of naive CD4+ cells and greater diversity than aged donors.

In its sample, this clonotype was seen a few times. Its antigen is still unknown. PCR was performed a second time for about 7 to 11 cycles using a sample-barcoded 5' primer and a J-beta primer mix. Every sample returned 2.5 million or more CDR3-containing paired-end reads. TCRdb reprocessed the 5' RACE reads via MiXCR and lists one record per CDR3 protein. The profile shows roughly 800,000 distinct CDR3 sequences, about a quarter of them singletons. After removal of 4 bases from V and 7 bases from J, the junction contained 4 bases not matched to a gene. Germline CDR1 reads PRHDT; CDR2 reads FYEKMQ (reference sequence). This CDR3 contains 13 residues. Another study also made use of these data, one on T cells of mothers and their children. From that report: The people who donated were a few healthy Caucasian mothers and their six children.

The receptor comes from a boy younger than 18 in good health. The sample comprised blood. The chain is built from TRBV13 and TRBJ2-5, with 9 bases identical to TRBD1. The CDR3 loop reads CASSSDRGRTQYF. The CDR3 region has the DNA TGTGCCAGCAGCTCTGACAGGGGGAGGACCCAGTACTTC.